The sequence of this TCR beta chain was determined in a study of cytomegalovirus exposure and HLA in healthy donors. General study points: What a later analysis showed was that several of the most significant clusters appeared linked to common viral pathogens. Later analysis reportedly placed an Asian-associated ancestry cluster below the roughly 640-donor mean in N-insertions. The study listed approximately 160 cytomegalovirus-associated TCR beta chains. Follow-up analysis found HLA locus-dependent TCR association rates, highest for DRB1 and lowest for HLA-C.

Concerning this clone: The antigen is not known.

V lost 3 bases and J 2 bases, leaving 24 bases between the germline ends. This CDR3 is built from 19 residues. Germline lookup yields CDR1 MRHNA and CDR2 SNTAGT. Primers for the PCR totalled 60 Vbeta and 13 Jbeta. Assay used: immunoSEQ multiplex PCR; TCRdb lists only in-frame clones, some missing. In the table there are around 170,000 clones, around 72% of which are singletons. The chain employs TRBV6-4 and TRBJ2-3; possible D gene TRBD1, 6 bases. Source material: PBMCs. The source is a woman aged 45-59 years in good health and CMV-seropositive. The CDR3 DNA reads TGTGCCAGCAGTGATCCGGGACATTGGAAAGGGCACTACACAGATACGCAGTATTTT. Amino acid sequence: CASSDPGHWKGHYTDTQYF.